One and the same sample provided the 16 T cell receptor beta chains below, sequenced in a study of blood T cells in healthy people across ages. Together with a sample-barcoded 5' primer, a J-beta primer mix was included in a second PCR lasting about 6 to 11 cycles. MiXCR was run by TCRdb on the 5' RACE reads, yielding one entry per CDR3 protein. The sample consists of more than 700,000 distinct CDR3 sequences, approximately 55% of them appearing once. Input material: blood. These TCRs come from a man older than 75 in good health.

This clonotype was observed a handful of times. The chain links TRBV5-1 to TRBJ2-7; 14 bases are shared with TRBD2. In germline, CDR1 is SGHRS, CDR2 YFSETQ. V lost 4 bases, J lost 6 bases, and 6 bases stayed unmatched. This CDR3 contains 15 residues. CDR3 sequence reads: CASSPGLAGVTEQYF. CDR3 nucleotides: TGCGCCAGCAGCCCGGGACTAGCGGGAGTAACCGAGCAGTACTTC. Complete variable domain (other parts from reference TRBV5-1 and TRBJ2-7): KAGVTQTPRYLIKTRGQQVTLSCSPISGHRSVSWYQQTPGQGLQFLFEYFSETQRNKGNFPGRFSGRQFSNSRSEMNVSTLELGDSALYLCASSPGLAGVTEQYFGPGTRLTVT.

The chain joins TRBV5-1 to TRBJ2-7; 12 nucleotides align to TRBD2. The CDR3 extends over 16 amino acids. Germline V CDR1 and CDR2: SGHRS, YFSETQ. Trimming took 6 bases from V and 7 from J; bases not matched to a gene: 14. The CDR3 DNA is TGCGCCAGCACGGAAACAGGACTAGCGGGGCCCCGGGAGCAGTACTTC. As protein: CASTETGLAGPREQYF.

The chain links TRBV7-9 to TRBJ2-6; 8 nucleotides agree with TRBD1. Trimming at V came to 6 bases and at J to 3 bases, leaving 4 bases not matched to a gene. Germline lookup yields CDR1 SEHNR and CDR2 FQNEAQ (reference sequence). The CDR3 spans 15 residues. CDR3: CASRQGAVGANVLTF. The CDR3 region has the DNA TGTGCCAGCAGGCAGGGGGCTGTTGGGGCCAACGTCCTGACTTTC.

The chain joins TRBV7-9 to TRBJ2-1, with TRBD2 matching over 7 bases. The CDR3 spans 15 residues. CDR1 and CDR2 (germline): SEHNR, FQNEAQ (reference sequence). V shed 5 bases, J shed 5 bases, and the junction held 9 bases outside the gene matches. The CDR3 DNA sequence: TGTGCCAGCAGCGGCCGGGAGGAGACGGACAATGAGCAGTTCTTC. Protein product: CASSGREETDNEQFF. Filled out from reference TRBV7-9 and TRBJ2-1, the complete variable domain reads DTGVSQNPRHKITKRGQNVTFRCDPISEHNRLYWYRQTLGQGPEFLTYFQNEAQLEKSRLLSDRFSAERPKGSFSTLEIQRTEQGDSAMYLCASSGREETDNEQFFGPGTRLTVL.

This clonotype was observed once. CDR3 in amino acids: CASSLLGQLVADTQYF. CDR3 coding DNA: TGTGCCAGCAGTTTACTAGGACAGCTAGTGGCAGATACGCAGTATTTT. The chain recombines TRBV27 with TRBJ2-3; a weak D match, TRBD1 (6 bases). Germline V gene data show CDR1 as MNHEY and CDR2 as SMNVEV (reference sequence). V gave up 2 bases and J gave up 4 bases, with 16 bases separating them. This CDR3 is built from 16 residues.

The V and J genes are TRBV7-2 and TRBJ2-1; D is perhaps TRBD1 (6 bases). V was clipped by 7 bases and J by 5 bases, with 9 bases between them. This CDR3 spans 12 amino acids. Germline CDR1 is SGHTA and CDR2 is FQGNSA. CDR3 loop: CASIQGNNEQFF. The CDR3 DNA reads TGTGCCAGCATACAGGGTAACAATGAGCAGTTCTTC.

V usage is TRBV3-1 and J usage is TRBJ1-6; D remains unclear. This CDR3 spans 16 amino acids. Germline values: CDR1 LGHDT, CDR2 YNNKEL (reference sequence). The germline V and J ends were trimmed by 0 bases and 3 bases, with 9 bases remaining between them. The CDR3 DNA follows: TGTGCCAGCAGCCAAGATAGGTTCGTCTATAATTCACCCCTCCACTTT. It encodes CASSQDRFVYNSPLHF.

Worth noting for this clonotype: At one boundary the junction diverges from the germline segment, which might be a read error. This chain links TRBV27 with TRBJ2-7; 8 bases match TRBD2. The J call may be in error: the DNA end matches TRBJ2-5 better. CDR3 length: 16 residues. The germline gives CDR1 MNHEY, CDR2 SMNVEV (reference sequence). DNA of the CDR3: TGTGCCGGCAGTCCGGCGAGCGGGAGATTCTTAGAGACCCAGTACTTC. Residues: CAGSPASGRFLETQYF.

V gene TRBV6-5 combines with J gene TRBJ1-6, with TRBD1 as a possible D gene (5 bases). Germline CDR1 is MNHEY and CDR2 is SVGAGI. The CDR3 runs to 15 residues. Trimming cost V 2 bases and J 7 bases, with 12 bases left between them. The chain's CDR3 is CASSYAGTENSPLHF. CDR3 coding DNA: TGTGCCAGCAGTTACGCCGGGACGGAGAATTCACCCCTCCACTTT.

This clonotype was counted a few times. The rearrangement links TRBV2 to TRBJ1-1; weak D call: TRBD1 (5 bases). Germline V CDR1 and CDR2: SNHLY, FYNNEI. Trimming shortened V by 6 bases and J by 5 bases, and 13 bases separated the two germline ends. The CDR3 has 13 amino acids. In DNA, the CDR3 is TGTGCCAGCAGCCCGCCCAGACAGACTGAAGCTTTCTTT. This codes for CASSPPRQTEAFF.

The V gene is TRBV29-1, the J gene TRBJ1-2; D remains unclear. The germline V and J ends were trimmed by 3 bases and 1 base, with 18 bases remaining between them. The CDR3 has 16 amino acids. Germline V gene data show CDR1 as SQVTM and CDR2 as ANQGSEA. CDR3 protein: CSVEDTPGRSNYGYTF. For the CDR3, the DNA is TGCAGCGTTGAGGATACCCCCGGAAGGAGTAACTATGGCTACACCTTC.

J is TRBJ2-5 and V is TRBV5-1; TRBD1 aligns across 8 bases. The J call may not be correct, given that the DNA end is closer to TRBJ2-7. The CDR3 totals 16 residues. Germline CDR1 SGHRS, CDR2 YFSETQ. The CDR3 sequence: CASSPPSTGVVDEQYF. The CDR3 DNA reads TGCGCCAGCAGCCCGCCTTCGACAGGGGTCGTGGACGAGCAGTACTTC.

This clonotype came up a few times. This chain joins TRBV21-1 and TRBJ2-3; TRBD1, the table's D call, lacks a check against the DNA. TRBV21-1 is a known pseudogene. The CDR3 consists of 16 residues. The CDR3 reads CASSTHRGRGFRYAYF. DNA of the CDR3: TGTGCCAGCAGCACCCACAGGGGGCGAGGATTCAGATACGCGTATTTT.

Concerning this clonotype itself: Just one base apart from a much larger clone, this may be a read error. CDR3 residues: CATSLALGELDEQYF. CDR3 sequence (DNA): TGTGCCACCTCACTCGCTTTAGGAGAGTTGGACGAGCAGTACTTC. The V and J genes are TRBV18 and TRBJ2-4; D is uncertain. The end of the DNA fits TRBJ2-7 better, so the J call may be wrong. Germline V gene sequence: CDR1 KGHSH, CDR2 LQKENI. This CDR3 region has 15 residues.

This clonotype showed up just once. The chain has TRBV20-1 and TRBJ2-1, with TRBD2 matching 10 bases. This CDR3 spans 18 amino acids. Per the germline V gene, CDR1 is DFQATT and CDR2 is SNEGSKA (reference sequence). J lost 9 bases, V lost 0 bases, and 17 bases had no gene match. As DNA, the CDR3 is TGCAGTGCTAGAGAAAACTCGGGGGGGCTAGCGGGAGTGGGTGAGCAGTTCTTC. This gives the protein CSARENSGGLAGVGEQFF.

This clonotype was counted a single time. The CDR3 loop is CASSTLTDTQYF. The CDR3, as DNA: TGTGCCAGCAGTACCCTTACAGATACGCAGTATTTT. The chain uses TRBV28 and TRBJ2-3; unclear D gene. The CDR3 is 12 residues long. The V and J ends lost 5 bases and 3 bases respectively, with 6 bases between them. The germline CDR1 and CDR2 sequences are MDHEN and SYDVKM.